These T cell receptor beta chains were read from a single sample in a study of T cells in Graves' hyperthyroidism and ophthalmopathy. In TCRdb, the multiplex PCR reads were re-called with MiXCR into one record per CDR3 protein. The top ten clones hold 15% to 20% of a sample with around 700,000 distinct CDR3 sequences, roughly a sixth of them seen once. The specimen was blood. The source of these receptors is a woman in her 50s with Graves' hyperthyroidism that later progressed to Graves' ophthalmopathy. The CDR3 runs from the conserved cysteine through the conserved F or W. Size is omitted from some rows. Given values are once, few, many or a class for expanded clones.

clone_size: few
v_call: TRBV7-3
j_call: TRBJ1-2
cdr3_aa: CASSLYPGPYGYTF

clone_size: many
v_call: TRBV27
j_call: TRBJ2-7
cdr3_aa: CASSLAGFESYEQYF

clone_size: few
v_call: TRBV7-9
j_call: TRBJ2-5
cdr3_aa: CASSSATGLQETQYF

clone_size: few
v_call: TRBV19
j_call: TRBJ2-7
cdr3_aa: CASSIGKQGYEQYF

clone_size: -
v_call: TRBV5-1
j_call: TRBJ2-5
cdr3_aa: CASSLGGLAGIQETQYF

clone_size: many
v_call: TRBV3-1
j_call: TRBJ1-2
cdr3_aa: CASRSTAQAYGYTF

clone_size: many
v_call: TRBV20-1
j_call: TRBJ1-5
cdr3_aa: CSVGGKDNQPQHF

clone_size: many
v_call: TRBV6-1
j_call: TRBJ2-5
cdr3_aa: CASSPTGTSGETQYF

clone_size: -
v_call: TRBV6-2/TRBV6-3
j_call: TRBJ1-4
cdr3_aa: CATTLGPTLPNEKLFF

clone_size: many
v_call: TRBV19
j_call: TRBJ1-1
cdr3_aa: CASSIQGADTEAFF

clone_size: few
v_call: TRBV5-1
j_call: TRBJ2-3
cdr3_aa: CASSLGRKTGRSTDTQYF

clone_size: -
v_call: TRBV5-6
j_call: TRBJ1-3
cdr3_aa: CASSLVKSSGNTIYF

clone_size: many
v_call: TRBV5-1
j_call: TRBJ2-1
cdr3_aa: CASSGGSYNEQFF

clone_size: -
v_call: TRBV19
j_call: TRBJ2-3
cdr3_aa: CASSIGVGGSGTDTQYF

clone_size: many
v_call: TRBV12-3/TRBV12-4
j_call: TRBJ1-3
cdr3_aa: CASSFQGADGNTIYF